The present entry profiles one TCR beta chain with its context. Antigen unknown. Germline loops: CDR1 SEHNR, CDR2 FQNEAQ (reference sequence). Trimming left V 5 bases short and J 2 bases short, with 13 bases between. The CDR3 has 14 residues. The data were taken from a study of T cell responses to AZD1222 COVID-19 vaccine. Study-wide context: Second doses were pooled across both intervals (about 4 or about 12 weeks). Notes on the study in general: Reportedly, nearly half of unique spike TCRs recognized epitopes outside B.1.351/B.1.1.7 mutations.

Measured with immunoSEQ multiplex PCR; TCRdb has only the in-frame clones, and not every one. The sample has over 110,000 clones, approximately 90% seen once. V and J are TRBV7-9 and TRBJ2-7, with D unclear. The clonotype comes from an adult in good health. Sequences were derived from peripheral blood, sampled on day 0 of AZD1222 vaccination. The CDR3 DNA reads TGTGCCAGCAGCCCACAAGACAAAGCCTACGAGCAGTACTTC. This codes for CASSPQDKAYEQYF.